This is a list of T cell receptor beta chains from one sample in a study of blood T cell repertoires in COVID-19. Measured with immunoSEQ multiplex PCR; TCRdb has only the in-frame clones, and not every one. The sample holds roughly 80,000 clones, roughly four fifths seen once. The specimen was peripheral blood. The receptors originated from a man over 45 with acute or convalescent COVID-19. Both conserved end residues are part of each CDR3. D genes are given only for firm matches. Part of the rows lack a size; the others show once, few, many or a class for expanded clones.

>NA|NA|TRBV9|TRBJ2-3
CASSLGERGWGTDTQYF
TGTGCCAGCAGCCTCGGAGAACGGGGATGGGGCACAGATACGCAGTATTTT
>NA|NA|TRBV6-5|TRBJ1-2
CASRLTGSGGYTF
TGTGCCAGCAGGCTAACAGGGTCCGGTGGCTACACCTTC
>TRBD2|NA|TRBV5-1|TRBJ2-1
CASSFRGGIDNEQFF
TGCGCCAGCAGCTTCCGGGGGGGCATAGACAATGAGCAGTTCTTC
>TRBD1|NA|TRBV6-2/TRBV6-3|TRBJ1-5
CASSLGSTGSNQPQHF
TGTGCCAGCAGTTTGGGATCGACAGGGAGCAATCAGCCCCAGCATTTT
>NA|NA|TRBV5-4|TRBJ1-2
CASSFVGGYTF
TGTGCCAGCAGCTTCGTCGGGGGCTACACCTTC
>TRBD2|many|TRBV11-3|TRBJ2-7
CASSLLTSPERAYEQYF
TGTGCCAGCAGCTTGCTGACTAGCCCGGAGAGGGCCTACGAGCAGTACTTC
>NA|NA|TRBV7-7|TRBJ2-7
CASSLGRGFGYEQYF
TGTGCCAGCAGCTTAGGGCGAGGATTTGGGTACGAGCAGTACTTC
>NA|NA|TRBV19|TRBJ1-2
CASSPGGGTSYGYTF
TGTGCCAGTAGTCCCGGGGGGGGGACCTCCTATGGCTACACCTTC
>TRBD2|NA|TRBV4-3|TRBJ2-2
CASSQELGLAANTGELFF
TGCGCCAGCAGCCAAGAGTTAGGGCTAGCGGCAAACACCGGGGAGCTGTTTTTT
>NA|NA|TRBV21-1|TRBJ1-5
CAPRDSNQPQHF
TGTGCCCCTCGAGATAGCAATCAGCCCCAGCATTTT
>TRBD1|NA|TRBV19|TRBJ1-5
CASDNQRQGPQHF
TGTGCCAGTGATAATCAACGACAGGGGCCCCAGCATTTT
>NA|NA|TRBV30|TRBJ1-5
CAWSVVGEAKQPQHF
TGTGCCTGGAGTGTAGTCGGGGAGGCAAAACAGCCCCAGCATTTT
>TRBD1|NA|TRBV11-2|TRBJ1-1
CASSLWGQGVTEAFF
TGTGCCAGCAGCTTATGGGGACAGGGGGTCACTGAAGCTTTCTTT
>NA|NA|TRBV10-3|TRBJ1-4
CAISEGAGRNEKLFF
TGTGCCATCAGTGAGGGTGCAGGGAGGAACGAAAAACTGTTTTTT
>TRBD1|NA|TRBV9|TRBJ1-2
CASSPLPGTGDYGYTF
TGTGCCAGCAGCCCCCTCCCCGGGACAGGGGACTATGGCTACACCTTC
>NA|few|TRBV3-1/TRBV3-2|TRBJ1-6
CASSPPGSNSPLHF
TGTGCCAGCAGCCCGCCGGGGAGTAATTCACCCCTCCACTTT
>NA|NA|TRBV29-1|TRBJ1-3
CSVQGSEAGNTIYF
TGCAGCGTTCAGGGTAGTGAGGCTGGAAACACCATATATTTT
>NA|NA|TRBV5-4|TRBJ2-7
CASAPGGVGAYEQYF
TGTGCCAGCGCCCCCGGCGGGGTGGGGGCCTACGAGCAGTACTTC
>TRBD1|NA|TRBV5-1|TRBJ1-5
CASSAGTGTRGNQPQHF
TGCGCCAGCAGCGCCGGGACAGGGACTAGGGGCAATCAGCCCCAGCATTTT
>TRBD1|NA|TRBV3-1/TRBV3-2|TRBJ2-7
CASSPRQGEQYF
TGTGCCAGCAGCCCGCGACAGGGCGAGCAGTACTTC
>TRBD1|NA|TRBV6-6|TRBJ1-2
CASRPQGANYGYTF
TGTGCCAGCAGACCCCAGGGGGCCAACTATGGCTACACCTTC
>NA|NA|TRBV30|TRBJ1-1
CAWRGDLKNTEAFF
TGTGCCTGGAGGGGGGACTTGAAGAACACTGAAGCTTTCTTT
>NA|NA|TRBV12-3/TRBV12-4|TRBJ2-3
CASRAGDTQYF
TGTGCCAGCAGAGCGGGAGATACGCAGTATTTT
>NA|NA|TRBV5-4|TRBJ2-7
CASTSPGKAGYEQYF
TGTGCCAGCACGAGTCCAGGGAAAGCGGGCTACGAGCAGTACTTC
>TRBD1|NA|TRBV6-2/TRBV6-3|TRBJ2-7
CASSFTVWGQGSYEQYF
TGTGCCAGCAGTTTCACTGTATGGGGACAGGGTTCCTACGAGCAGTACTTC
>TRBD2|NA|TRBV6-4|TRBJ2-1
CASSVSLGLAGAEQFF
TGTGCCAGCAGCGTCTCCTTGGGACTAGCGGGAGCTGAGCAGTTCTTC
>NA|NA|TRBV6-2/TRBV6-3|TRBJ1-1
CASSLPGNTEAFF
TGTGCCAGCAGCCTCCCGGGGAACACTGAAGCTTTCTTT
>TRBD2|NA|TRBV4-3|TRBJ2-3
CASSHSGGVTDTQYF
TGCGCCAGCAGCCACAGCGGGGGGGTGACAGATACGCAGTATTTT
>NA|NA|TRBV5-1|TRBJ1-4
CASSPGGRNEKLFF
TGCGCCAGCAGCCCGGGCGGGCGCAATGAAAAACTGTTTTTT
>TRBD2|NA|TRBV5-1|TRBJ2-7
CASSKLTSGSSYEQYF
TGCGCCAGCAGTAAACTTACTAGCGGGAGTTCCTACGAGCAGTACTTC
>NA|NA|TRBV4-3|TRBJ2-2
CASSRGGTGTMGELFF
TGCGCCAGCAGCCGCGGCGGGACGGGAACAATGGGGGAGCTGTTTTTT
>NA|NA|TRBV28|TRBJ1-5
CASISATGSNQPQHF
TGTGCCAGCATCTCCGCGACAGGAAGCAATCAGCCCCAGCATTTT
>NA|NA|TRBV27|TRBJ1-6
CASSSNRPNSPLHF
TGTGCCAGCAGTTCGAACAGGCCTAATTCACCCCTCCACTTT
>NA|NA|TRBV11-2|TRBJ2-3
CASSLRGGGTDTQYF
TGTGCCAGCAGCTTAAGAGGGGGAGGCACAGATACGCAGTATTTT
>NA|NA|TRBV6-2/TRBV6-3|TRBJ2-7
CASSYSPGDYEQYF
TGTGCCAGCAGTTACTCGCCGGGGGACTACGAGCAGTACTTC
>TRBD1|NA|TRBV23-1|TRBJ1-3
CASSQWTGGFRNTIYF
TGCGCCAGCAGTCAATGGACAGGGGGCTTTCGAAACACCATATATTTT
>TRBD1|NA|TRBV6-6|TRBJ1-4
CASSLEGQGSVNEKLFF
TGTGCCAGCAGTCTCGAGGGACAGGGTTCTGTTAATGAAAAACTGTTTTTT
>NA|NA|TRBV13|TRBJ2-7
CASSFYRGEQYF
TGTGCCAGCAGCTTCTATAGGGGGGAGCAGTACTTC
>TRBD1|few|TRBV14|TRBJ2-6
CASSGMWQGAGGANVLTF
TGTGCCAGCAGCGGCATGTGGCAGGGGGCTGGCGGGGCCAACGTCCTGACTTTC
>TRBD1|NA|TRBV5-6|TRBJ1-2
CASSYQDRGLSYTF
TGTGCCAGCAGTTACCAAGACAGGGGGCTAAGCTACACCTTC
>TRBD1|NA|TRBV9|TRBJ1-2
CASSPRTGANYGYTF
TGTGCCAGCAGCCCGCGGACAGGGGCTAACTATGGCTACACCTTC
>TRBD1|NA|TRBV28|TRBJ1-5
CASIGTGATRGQPQHF
TGTGCCAGCATCGGGACAGGGGCCACGCGTGGTCAGCCCCAGCATTTT
>TRBD1|NA|TRBV28|TRBJ2-7
CASRLTGREQYF
TGTGCCAGCAGGTTGACAGGGCGTGAGCAGTACTTC
>NA|NA|TRBV6-6|TRBJ1-1
CASSYSTGWVGTEAFF
TGTGCCAGCAGTTACTCGACGGGTTGGGTGGGCACTGAAGCTTTCTTT
>TRBD2|NA|TRBV30|TRBJ2-7
CAYGLAGLSSYEQYF
TGTGCCTACGGCCTAGCGGGGTTAAGCTCCTACGAGCAGTACTTC